Given below is one T cell receptor beta chain in context. Its specificity is unknown. The data derive from a study of T-cell reconstitution after alpha-beta-depleted transplantation in children. Study-wide results and limits: Some patients' high day-60 TCRbeta diversity was attributed to recipient cells surviving conditioning. At the one-year point after transplant, T-cell counts and TCRbeta diversity were found to come mostly from T cells that had been newly produced.

Unique molecular identifiers tagged the TCRbeta library. Each CDR3 protein is one row after TCRdb ran MiXCR on the PCR reads. The sample records 140,000 or so distinct CDR3 sequences, around 9% being singletons. Germline V gene data show CDR1 as SGHNT and CDR2 as YENEEA. Trimming stripped 5 bases from V and 6 bases from J, with 13 bases between. The CDR3 runs 14 residues. The clonotype was recovered from a female patient between 2 and 15 years old who had a stem cell transplant for congenital amegakaryocytic thrombocytopenia, so the T cells may come from the graft donor. This chain connects TRBV11-3 to TRBJ2-2; D not resolved. This specimen consisted of PBMCs, mostly from graft donor cells, obtained 180 days after TCRalphabeta/CD19-depleted stem cell transplant. The CDR3 reads CASSLGRAAGELFF. CDR3 coding DNA: TGTGCCAGCAGCCTAGGACGCGCCGCCGGGGAGCTGTTTTTT.